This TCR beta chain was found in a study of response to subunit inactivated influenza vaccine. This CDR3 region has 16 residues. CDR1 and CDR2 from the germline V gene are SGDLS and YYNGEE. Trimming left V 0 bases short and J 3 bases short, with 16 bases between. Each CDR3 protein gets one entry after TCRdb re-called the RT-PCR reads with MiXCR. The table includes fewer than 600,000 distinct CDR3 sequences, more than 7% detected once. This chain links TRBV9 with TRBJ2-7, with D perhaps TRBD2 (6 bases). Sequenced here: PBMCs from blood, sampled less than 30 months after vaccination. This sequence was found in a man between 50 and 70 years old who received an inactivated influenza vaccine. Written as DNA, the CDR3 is TGTGCCAGCAGCGTAGGGGTGTTCGGGGGTCTCTACGAGCAGTACTTC. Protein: CASSVGVFGGLYEQYF.